These T cell receptor beta chains were read from a single sample in a study of CXCR3-negative and CXCR3-positive naive CD8 T cells. TCRdb reprocessed the 5' RACE reads and stores each CDR3 protein as one record, lacking DNA. This repertoire comprises 100,000 to 150,000 distinct CDR3 sequences; its ten largest clones make up 0.49%. The sample taken for sequencing was naive CXCR3- CD8+ T cells from blood. All receptors come from a human donor in good health. Some clones in this sample may be carry-over from other donors' samples. Each CDR3 is given with its conserved first and last residue.

>TRBV28|TRBJ2-1|14
CASSPPGAFNEQFF
>TRBV6-5|TRBJ2-7|17
CASSYYSYYNTTYEQYF
>TRBV7-9|TRBJ2-1|16
CASRDRDPRGYNEQFF
>TRBV4-1|TRBJ1-4|15
CASSQGNGRDGKLFF
>TRBV28|TRBJ2-2|13
CASKWQISGELFF
>TRBV29-1|TRBJ2-7|17
CSVEGVAGVASSYEQYF
>TRBV9|TRBJ2-7|15
CASSGEAGGPYEQYF
>TRBV11-3|TRBJ2-1|13
CASSSPGGNEQFF
>TRBV28|TRBJ1-5|11
CASSFGQPQHF
>TRBV7-8|TRBJ2-7|16
CASSLEAAGGLYEQYF
>TRBV21-1|TRBJ2-4|19
CASSCPGLAGDLAKNIQYF
>TRBV6-5|TRBJ2-1|17
CASSYSPGQGAVNEQFF
>TRBV18|TRBJ2-3|14
CASRGQESTDTQYF
>TRBV30|TRBJ2-3|15
CAWSESDRGTDTQYF
>TRBV19|TRBJ2-2|13
CASSAGYTGELFF
>TRBV5-1|TRBJ2-7|14
CASRHHPTSYEQYF
>TRBV7-2|TRBJ2-2|13
CASSSYSTGELFF
>TRBV6-6|TRBJ2-3|15
CASSYSSAWADTQYF
>TRBV5-4|TRBJ1-5|15
CASSLGTDPISPQHF
>TRBV5-8|TRBJ2-5|16
CASNILAGEDAETQYF
>TRBV12-3/TRBV12-4|TRBJ2-1|15
CASSEGTSGSLKGFF
>TRBV7-2|TRBJ1-2|14
CASSFTGVNYGYTF